One and the same sample provided the 18 T cell receptor beta chains below, sequenced in a study of B cell selection in AIRE deficiency. Method: immunoSEQ multiplex PCR; TCRdb's copy keeps in-frame clones and lacks some. This sample has 23,000 or so clones, with about 93% found just once. The regulatory T cell sort gate was CD4+CD25hiCD127low/negative. The sample taken for sequencing was CD4+CD25+ Tregs sorted from PBMCs. These receptors were obtained from a human donor in good health.

The J gene is TRBJ1-3, the V gene TRBV11-2, with D uncertain. The CDR3 has 14 amino acids. Trimming cost V 5 bases and J 0 bases, with 8 bases left between them. Looked up from germline, CDR1 is SGHAT and CDR2 is FQNNGV. CDR3 loop: CASSRHPSGNTIYF. The CDR3 coding sequence is TGTGCCAGCAGCCGACACCCCTCTGGAAACACCATATATTTT.

The chain employs TRBV10-3 and TRBJ2-6; a possible D gene is TRBD2 (5 bases). The CDR3 loop spans 17 amino acids. The germline gives CDR1 ENHRY, CDR2 SYGVKD. With 5 bases removed from V and 0 bases from J, the gap between germline ends came to 14 bases. The CDR3 region has the DNA TGTGCCATCAGTCGGGAATTTGGGATCTCTGGGGCCAACGTCCTGACTTTC. Translated: CAISREFGISGANVLTF.

The chain employs TRBV5-1 and TRBJ1-1; TRBD1 matches at 9 bases. Per the germline V gene, CDR1 is SGHRS and CDR2 is YFSETQ. There are 12 residues in the CDR3. The V gene end was trimmed by 4 bases and the J gene end by 7 bases; junction bases not matched to a gene: 2. Here the CDR3 reads CASSPGQGEAFF. The CDR3 DNA is TGCGCCAGCAGCCCGGGACAGGGTGAAGCTTTCTTT.

This clone has a single count. This chain links TRBV11-2 with TRBJ1-1; D gene unclear. V was pared by 1 base and J by 4 bases, with 10 bases between. The CDR3 totals 14 residues. Germline V gives CDR1 SGHAT, CDR2 FQNNGV. CDR3 in amino acids: CASSLVLGSTEAFF. The CDR3 DNA reads TGTGCCAGCAGCTTAGTTTTGGGGTCCACTGAAGCTTTCTTT.

This clone was counted a single time. V and J are TRBV5-4 and TRBJ1-5; D remains unclear. V shed 0 bases and J shed 0 bases, with 7 bases lying between them. CDR3 size: 15 residues. CDR1 SGHNT and CDR2 YYREEE come from the germline V gene (reference sequence). The CDR3 nucleotides read TGTGCCAGCAGCTTGGGGGGAGATAGCAATCAGCCCCAGCATTTT. It codes for CASSLGGDSNQPQHF.

This clone was detected a few times. The identical CDR3 is also encoded by other nucleotide sequences in the sample. Written as DNA, the CDR3 is TGTGCCAGTAGTAAGGACACCTCCACTGAAGCTTTCTTT. Its translation: CASSKDTSTEAFF. The rearrangement joins TRBV19 to TRBJ1-1; the D gene is possibly TRBD1 (5 bases). V lost 4 bases and J 4 bases, leaving 10 bases between the germline ends. This CDR3 spans 13 amino acids. The germline CDR1 and CDR2 sequences are LNHDA and SQIVND (reference sequence). Combining the CDR3 with reference TRBV19 and TRBJ1-1 gives the whole variable domain DGGITQSPKYLFRKEGQNVTLSCEQNLNHDAMYWYRQDPGQGLRLIYYSQIVNDFQKGDIAEGYSVSREKKESFPLTVTSAQKNPTAFYLCASSKDTSTEAFFGQGTRLTVV.

The CDR3 loop reads CASRSYNEQFF. The CDR3 nucleotides read TGTGCCAGCAGAAGTTACAATGAGCAGTTCTTC. The chain uses TRBV2 and TRBJ2-1; no clear D gene. With 6 bases removed from V and 4 bases from J, the gap between germline ends came to 4 bases. The CDR3 is 11 amino acids. Germline values: CDR1 SNHLY, CDR2 FYNNEI.

V gene TRBV6-5 combines with J gene TRBJ1-4; 8 nucleotides align to TRBD1. With V trimmed by 6 bases and J by 8 bases, 8 bases remained unmatched. Germline assignment: CDR1 MNHEY and CDR2 SVGAGI. This CDR3 comprises 14 residues. The CDR3 region has the DNA TGTGCCAGCAGCCCTTCCGACAGGGGCGAAAAACTGTTTTTT. Encoded protein: CASSPSDRGEKLFF.

This rearrangement joins TRBV12-5 to TRBJ1-2, with 10 bases fitting TRBD1. Germline V lookup: CDR1 LGHNT, CDR2 FRNRAP. The J segment lost 0 bases and the V segment lost 4 bases, leaving 5 bases of the junction unmatched. The CDR3 is made up of 16 amino acids. CDR3 loop: CASGWTGGPPNYGYTF. CDR3 DNA sequence: TGTGCTAGTGGTTGGACAGGGGGGCCCCCTAACTATGGCTACACCTTC.

The CDR3 reads CASSLANRAHYGYTF. CDR3 bases: TGTGCCAGCAGCTTAGCCAATAGGGCGCACTATGGCTACACCTTC. The rearrangement uses TRBV7-8 and TRBJ1-2, with D uncertain. V lost 0 bases to trimming and J lost 3 bases, with 11 bases between them. This CDR3 spans 15 amino acids. The germline V gene encodes CDR1 SGHVS and CDR2 FQNEAQ. The full variable domain, with the rest looked up from reference TRBV7-8 and TRBJ1-2, is GAGVSQSPRYKVAKRGQDVALRCDPISGHVSLFWYQQALGQGPEFLTYFQNEAQLDKSGLPSDRFFAERPEGSVSTLKIQRTQQEDSAVYLCASSLANRAHYGYTFGSGTRLTVV.

The genes are TRBV5-6 and TRBJ2-7; TRBD2 might be the D (6 bases). This CDR3 is built from 16 residues. V was pared by 4 bases and J by 0 bases, with 17 bases between. CDR1 is SGHDT and CDR2 is YYEEEE in the germline V gene. The CDR3: CASSPLVAGTSYEQYF. CDR3 bases: TGTGCCAGCAGCCCTTTAGTCGCGGGAACCTCCTACGAGCAGTACTTC.

The J gene is TRBJ2-2, the V gene TRBV5-5; D call uncertain. Germline-derived CDR1 and CDR2 are SGHKS and YYEKEE (reference sequence). The CDR3 sequence is 15 residues long. Deletions cut 0 bases from V and 2 bases from J, with 8 bases between. This CDR3 is CASSLVHSNTGELFF. CDR3 nucleotide sequence: TGTGCCAGCAGCTTGGTCCACAGTAACACCGGGGAGCTGTTTTTT.

V and J are TRBV7-2 and TRBJ2-2, with 12 bases matching TRBD2. J lost 3 bases, V lost 4 bases, and 6 bases had no gene match. Germline CDR1 reads SGHTA; CDR2 reads FQGNSA. CDR3 length equals 17 residues. The CDR3 sequence is CASSYSGTSGYTGELFF. In nucleotides, the CDR3 is TGTGCCAGCAGCTATTCCGGGACTAGCGGGTACACCGGGGAGCTGTTTTTT.

The chain uses TRBV10-3 and TRBJ1-2; 9 bases fit TRBD1. In germline, CDR1 is ENHRY, CDR2 SYGVKD. Trimming at V came to 6 bases and at J to 7 bases, leaving 9 bases not matched to a gene. CDR3 length equals 14 residues. The DNA of the CDR3 is TGTGCCATCAGACTCAGGACAGGGGACTCTGGCTACACCTTC. It is translated as CAIRLRTGDSGYTF.

This chain joins TRBV5-1 and TRBJ1-2; TRBD1 is a possible D gene (5 bases). The CDR3 has 14 residues. Germline loops: CDR1 SGHRS, CDR2 YFSETQ. V was trimmed by 7 bases and J by 6 bases, leaving 19 bases between them. CDR3 in amino acids: CASSSGTRGDGYTF. CDR3 bases: TGCGCCAGCTCCTCCGGGACGCGGGGTGATGGCTACACCTTC.

V and J are TRBV15 and TRBJ1-2, with D possibly TRBD1 on 5 matching bases. The CDR3 loop spans 15 amino acids. Per germline, CDR1 LNHNV and CDR2 YYDKDF (reference sequence). The V end lost 0 bases, the J end lost 4 bases, and 12 bases lay between the germline ends. The CDR3 coding sequence is TGTGCCACCAGCAGAGATCGCGGGGGAGGCTATGGCTACACCTTC. It specifies CATSRDRGGGYGYTF.

The chain employs TRBV18 and TRBJ2-3, with 8 nucleotides matching TRBD1. The length of the CDR3 is 17 residues. Germline V CDR1 and CDR2: KGHSH, LQKENI. The V gene end was trimmed by 5 bases and the J gene end by 0 bases; junction bases not matched to a gene: 10. The CDR3 region is CASSYRLTGVSTDTQYF. Here the CDR3 DNA reads TGTGCCAGCTCATACCGCCTGACAGGGGTAAGCACAGATACGCAGTATTTT.

The chain couples TRBV11-2 to TRBJ2-1; D may correspond to TRBD1 or TRBD2 (5 bases each). The CDR3 extends over 15 amino acids. Germline CDR1 and CDR2: SGHAT and FQNNGV. The V end lost 3 bases, the J end lost 7 bases, and 16 bases lay between the germline ends. CDR3 in amino acids: CASSFSGTGLNEQFF. In DNA, the CDR3 is TGTGCCAGCAGCTTCTCCGGGACGGGATTAAATGAGCAGTTCTTC.